Listed below are T cell receptor beta chains from one sample, sequenced in a study of blood T cell repertoires in COVID-19. Assay used: immunoSEQ multiplex PCR; TCRdb lists only in-frame clones, some missing. The data show about 250,000 clones, with more than 80% seen just once and roughly 5.5% held by the top ten. The sample was peripheral blood. The receptors shown here come from a human donor in a cohort sampled during active COVID-19. The conserved cysteine and the conserved F or W are not part of the CDR3 here. The D gene is left open where the match is weak.

d_gene	j_gene	v_gene	CDR3aa
NA	TRBJ1-1	TRBV30	AWGTEGTEAF
NA	TRBJ1-6	TRBV6-4	ASEWAGDSPLH
TRBD2	TRBJ2-3	TRBV5-6	ASSSPVVAGGRDADTQY
NA	TRBJ1-1	TRBV7-2	ASSLGRLGTEAF
NA	TRBJ1-1	TRBV19	ASSIRDEAF
TRBD1	TRBJ2-3	TRBV10-2	ASRGQGAIKFDTQY
NA	TRBJ1-1	TRBV5-1	ASSFTANTEAF
NA	TRBJ2-1	TRBV29-1	SVPGMRDEQF
NA	TRBJ1-3	TRBV11-3	ASSLQQGSGNTIY
TRBD1	TRBJ2-7	TRBV11-2	ASSLHGTGNYEQY
NA	TRBJ2-6	TRBV7-2	ASSPLASGANVLT
NA	TRBJ2-2	TRBV28	ASSFGGANTGELF
TRBD2	TRBJ2-5	TRBV7-9	ASSFSGGPETQY
NA	TRBJ2-2	TRBV7-9	ASTPEGVNTGELF
TRBD1	TRBJ1-1	TRBV4-1	ASSQGLGQRNMNTEAF
NA	TRBJ1-2	TRBV4-1	ASSQEFPTANYGYT
TRBD2	TRBJ2-3	TRBV7-3	ASSLLAGGRLSTDTQY
NA	TRBJ1-5	TRBV21-1	ASSTRDRGGPNQPQH
TRBD1	TRBJ1-2	TRBV6-6	ASSYSRTGSGYT
NA	TRBJ1-1	TRBV5-6	ASSPAQGREAF
NA	TRBJ1-2	TRBV9	ASSVADGLYGYT
TRBD1	TRBJ1-5	TRBV10-3	AISESTGTGPQH
TRBD1	TRBJ1-5	TRBV18	ASSWDSANQPQH
TRBD1	TRBJ1-2	TRBV27	ASSISAGGFGGYT
NA	TRBJ2-7	TRBV5-1	ASSSPHSRANEQY
NA	TRBJ1-1	TRBV12-3/TRBV12-4	ASSLQGNTEAF
NA	TRBJ2-3	TRBV24-1	ATSRSGRTDTQY
NA	TRBJ1-3	TRBV10-2	ASSSQGGNTIY
NA	TRBJ2-3	TRBV3-1/TRBV3-2	ASSPYPDTQY
TRBD1	TRBJ2-1	TRBV13	ASSFPGTGVDEQF
NA	TRBJ2-7	TRBV6-1	ASSEVPRVYEQY
TRBD2	TRBJ2-1	TRBV11-3	ASSSIAGSGNEQF